A selection of T cell receptor beta chains follows, all from one sample in a study of T cells in Graves' hyperthyroidism and ophthalmopathy. TCRdb itself ran the multiplex PCR reads through MiXCR, one entry per CDR3 protein. The table records some 620,000 distinct CDR3 sequences, roughly 17% of them present only once. The sequenced sample was blood. The receptors derive from a woman aged 25-40 years with Graves' hyperthyroidism. Each CDR3 is given with its conserved first and last residue. The D gene is left open where the match is weak. Rows give clone size only sometimes, using once, few, many, or a class for an expanded clone.

DNA	CDR3	D	V	J	size
TGTGCCAGCAGTACTACCCACGCTAGCGTAGCCAATGAGCAGTTCTTC	CASSTTHASVANEQFF	NA	TRBV6-1	TRBJ2-1	NA
TGCAGTGCTAGTATTCAGGGCATGAACACTGAAGCTTTCTTT	CSASIQGMNTEAFF	NA	TRBV20-1	TRBJ1-1	many
TGCAGTGCTCCGCCTCAAGTAACAGATGAAGCTTTCTTT	CSAPPQVTDEAFF	NA	TRBV20-1	TRBJ1-1	NA
TGTGCCAGCAGTCAACTAGCGGGAGCGGATGAGCAGTTCTTC	CASSQLAGADEQFF	TRBD2	TRBV6-9	TRBJ2-1	NA
TGTGCCAGCAGTACCTTGGTCAGCCCGAGGGGCTACACCTTC	CASSTLVSPRGYTF	NA	TRBV12-3/TRBV12-4	TRBJ1-2	many
TGCAGCGAGCTTTCGGGACAGGCAGGAGAGACCCAGTACTTC	CSELSGQAGETQYF	TRBD1	TRBV20-1	TRBJ2-5	few
TGTGCCAGCAGCCAAGATTGGAATTGGGGCACTGAAGCTTTCTTT	CASSQDWNWGTEAFF	NA	TRBV3-1	TRBJ1-1	many
TGCAGTGCTTCTCCCTCTTACGGGGGCGCCGAATATGGCTACACCTTC	CSASPSYGGAEYGYTF	NA	TRBV20-1	TRBJ1-2	many
TGCAGTGCCAACCAACACACAGCGGGAGGGCCCTACGAGCAGTACTTC	CSANQHTAGGPYEQYF	TRBD2	TRBV20-1	TRBJ2-7	many
TGTGCCAGCAGCTCGAGAGGGGCATTCTATGGCTACACCTTC	CASSSRGAFYGYTF	NA	TRBV11-3	TRBJ1-2	many
TGTGCCAGCACGGTGGACACCGGGGAGCTGTTTTTT	CASTVDTGELFF	NA	TRBV2	TRBJ2-2	many
TGTGCCAGCAGTTTTACTTACGGGACAGCGAACACCGGGGAGCTGTTTTTT	CASSFTYGTANTGELFF	TRBD1	TRBV27	TRBJ2-2	NA
TGTGCCAGCAGCTTAGCAAGCGGGACAGCCTACGAGCAGTACTTC	CASSLASGTAYEQYF	NA	TRBV7-2	TRBJ2-7	many
TGTGCCACACAAAAGGGGAACACTGAAGCTTTCTTT	CATQKGNTEAFF	NA	TRBV6-2/TRBV6-3	TRBJ1-1	many
TGTGCCAGCGCCCGAACGTCGGGGGGAACTATCGACGAGCAGTACTTC	CASARTSGGTIDEQYF	TRBD2	TRBV2	TRBJ2-7	many
TGTGCCAGCAGTGCCGGGACTAGCGGCACCTACAATGAGCAGTTCTTC	CASSAGTSGTYNEQFF	TRBD2	TRBV11-3	TRBJ2-1	many
TGTGCCAGCAGCTTCGGGCTAGCGGGAGGGAGTTACAATGAGCAGTTCTTC	CASSFGLAGGSYNEQFF	TRBD2	TRBV5-6	TRBJ2-1	NA
TGTGCCACCTCCCCGGGGGGGCTCAGCACAGATACGCAGTATTTT	CATSPGGLSTDTQYF	TRBD2	TRBV12-3/TRBV12-4	TRBJ2-3	many
TGTGCCAGCAGCTTGTGGGCAGGGAATTCCCAAGCTAGGACTCGACATAGCTCCTACAATGAGCAGTTCTTC	CASSLWAGNSQARTRHSSYNEQFF	NA	TRBV7-9	TRBJ2-1	NA
TGTGCCAGTAGTATTGTCAGGGAAAGAACTGAAGCTTTCTTT	CASSIVRERTEAFF	NA	TRBV19	TRBJ1-1	NA
TGTGCCAGCAGCTTCGACAGTAGCTCCTACGAGCAGTACTTC	CASSFDSSSYEQYF	NA	TRBV11-1	TRBJ2-7	many
TGTGCCAGTAGTTTCGGGGGCGACCCGATAAATCAGCCCCAGCATTTT	CASSFGGDPINQPQHF	NA	TRBV19	TRBJ1-5	NA
TGTGCCAGCAGTTACAGGGGGCTTGGGGAGACCCAGTACTTC	CASSYRGLGETQYF	TRBD1	TRBV6-2/TRBV6-3	TRBJ2-5	few
TGTGCCAGCAGCCCCCAGGCGGGGACCGGGGAGCTGTTTTTT	CASSPQAGTGELFF	NA	TRBV7-2	TRBJ2-2	NA
TGTGCCACCAGTGGGACGGAGGGGGCTCAGGGCTACACCTTC	CATSGTEGAQGYTF	TRBD1	TRBV24-1	TRBJ1-2	few
TGTGCCAGCCAGGGACAGGGGTACAATGAGCAGTTCTTC	CASQGQGYNEQFF	TRBD1	TRBV19	TRBJ2-1	NA
TGTGCCAGCAGTTACTCGACAGGGAGGTATGGCTACACCTTC	CASSYSTGRYGYTF	TRBD1	TRBV6-6	TRBJ1-2	NA
TGCAGTGCTCTTCCTCCGCGGGACACCCATAGCAATCAGCCCCAGCATTTT	CSALPPRDTHSNQPQHF	NA	TRBV20-1	TRBJ1-5	many
TGTGCCAGCAGTTTTCGGGGGGGACTAGCGGTTTTAAGCTCCTACGAGCAGTACTTC	CASSFRGGLAVLSSYEQYF	TRBD2	TRBV27	TRBJ2-7	many
TGCAGCGTTGAAGAAGGAGGGGTAGGTGGCTACACCTTC	CSVEEGGVGGYTF	NA	TRBV29-1	TRBJ1-2	few